Below, 5 T cell receptor beta chains from the same sample are listed, as sequenced in a study of T cell responses to AZD1222 COVID-19 vaccine. The data were produced by immunoSEQ multiplex PCR, yet TCRdb's version contains in-frame clones alone and is incomplete. The sample shows about 120,000 clones, approximately 85% of them seen only once. The sequences come from peripheral blood, collected on day 0 of AZD1222 vaccination. The receptors come from an adult in good health.

This sequence joins TRBV6-5 and TRBJ1-1; D is unclear. Germline assignment: CDR1 MNHEY and CDR2 SVGAGI. The CDR3 totals 15 residues. V lost 0 bases to trimming and J lost 3 bases, with 11 bases between them. The CDR3 sequence: CASSYSAGLDTEAFF. DNA for the CDR3: TGTGCCAGCAGTTACTCGGCCGGGCTAGACACTGAAGCTTTCTTT.

The CDR3 sequence is CAWSVGGSPDTQYF. The CDR3 DNA sequence: TGTGCCTGGAGTGTAGGGGGATCCCCAGATACGCAGTATTTT. This chain connects TRBV30 to TRBJ2-3, with D possibly matching TRBD1 (6 bases). The CDR3 has 14 amino acids. Germline values: CDR1 GTSNPN, CDR2 SVGIG (reference sequence). Trimming shortened V by 0 bases and J by 4 bases, and 11 bases separated the two germline ends.

The rearrangement joins TRBV3-1 (or the pseudogene TRBV3-2) to TRBJ2-3, with D tentatively TRBD1 or TRBD2 (5 bases each). Germline-derived CDR1 and CDR2 are LGHDT and YNNKEL (reference sequence). This CDR3 spans 16 amino acids. Trimming removed 6 bases from V and 0 bases from J, with 16 bases in between. The CDR3 sequence is CASSPLWGSSTDTQYF. The CDR3 coding sequence is TGTGCCAGCAGTCCCCTTTGGGGGAGCAGCACAGATACGCAGTATTTT.

This clone was counted a single time. The chain joins TRBV24-1 to TRBJ2-3; 8 positions match TRBD1. CDR3 length equals 16 residues. The junction had 13 bases not matched to a gene; V was cut back by 7 bases and J by 5 bases. Germline assignment: CDR1 KGHDR and CDR2 SFDVKD. CDR3 in amino acids: CATSEGQGKALDTQYF. The CDR3 nucleotides are TGTGCCACCAGCGAAGGACAGGGAAAAGCGTTAGATACGCAGTATTTT.

The chain carries TRBV7-9 and TRBJ1-1; no definite D call. The V end lost 0 bases, the J end lost 8 bases, and 4 bases lay between the germline ends. This CDR3 region has 11 residues. CDR1 and CDR2 from the germline V gene are SEHNR and FQNEAQ (reference sequence). The CDR3 DNA is TGTGCCAGCAGCTTAGCTGGGGAAGCTTTCTTT. Amino acid sequence: CASSLAGEAFF.